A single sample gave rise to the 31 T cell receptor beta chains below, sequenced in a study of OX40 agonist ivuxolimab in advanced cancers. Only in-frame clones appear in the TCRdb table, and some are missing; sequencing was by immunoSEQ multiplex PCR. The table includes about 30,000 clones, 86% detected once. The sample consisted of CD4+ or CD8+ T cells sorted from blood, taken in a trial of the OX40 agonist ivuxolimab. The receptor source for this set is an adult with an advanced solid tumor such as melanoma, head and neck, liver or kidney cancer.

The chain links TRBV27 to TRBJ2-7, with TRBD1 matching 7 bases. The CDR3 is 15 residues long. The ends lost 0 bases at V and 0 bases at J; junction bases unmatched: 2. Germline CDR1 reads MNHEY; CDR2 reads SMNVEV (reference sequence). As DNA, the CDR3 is TGTGCCAGCAGTTTATCGACAGGGTTCTCCTACGAGCAGTACTTC. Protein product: CASSLSTGFSYEQYF.

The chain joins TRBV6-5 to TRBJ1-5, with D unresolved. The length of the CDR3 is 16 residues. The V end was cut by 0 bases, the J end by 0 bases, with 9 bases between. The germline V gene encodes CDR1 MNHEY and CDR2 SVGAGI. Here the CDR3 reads CASSYSGPSSNQPQHF. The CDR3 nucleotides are TGTGCCAGCAGTTACTCAGGGCCGTCTAGCAATCAGCCCCAGCATTTT.

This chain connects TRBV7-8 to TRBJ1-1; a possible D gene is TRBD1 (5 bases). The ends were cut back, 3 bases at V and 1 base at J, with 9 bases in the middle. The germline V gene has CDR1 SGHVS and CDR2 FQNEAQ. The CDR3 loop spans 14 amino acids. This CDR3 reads CASSLEGANTEAFF. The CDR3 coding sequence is TGTGCCAGCAGCTTGGAAGGGGCGAACACTGAAGCTTTCTTT.

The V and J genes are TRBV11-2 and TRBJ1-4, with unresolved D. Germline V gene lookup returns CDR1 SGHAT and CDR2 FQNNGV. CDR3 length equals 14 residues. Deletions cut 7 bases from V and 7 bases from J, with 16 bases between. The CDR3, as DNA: TGTGCCAGCACCCCGACGGTCGAGGGTGAAAAACTGTTTTTT. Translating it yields CASTPTVEGEKLFF.

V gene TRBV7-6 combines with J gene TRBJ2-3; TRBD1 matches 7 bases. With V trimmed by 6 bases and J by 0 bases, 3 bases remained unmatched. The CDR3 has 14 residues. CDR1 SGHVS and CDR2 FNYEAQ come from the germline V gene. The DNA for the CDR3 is TGTGCCAGCAGAAGACAGGGTAGCACAGATACGCAGTATTTT. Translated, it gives CASRRQGSTDTQYF.

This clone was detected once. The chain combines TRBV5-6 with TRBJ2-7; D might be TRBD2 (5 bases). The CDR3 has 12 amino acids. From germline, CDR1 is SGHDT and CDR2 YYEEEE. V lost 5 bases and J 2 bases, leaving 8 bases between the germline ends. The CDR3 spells CASSSGTYEQYF. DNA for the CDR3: TGTGCCAGCAGTTCCGGGACCTACGAGCAGTACTTC.

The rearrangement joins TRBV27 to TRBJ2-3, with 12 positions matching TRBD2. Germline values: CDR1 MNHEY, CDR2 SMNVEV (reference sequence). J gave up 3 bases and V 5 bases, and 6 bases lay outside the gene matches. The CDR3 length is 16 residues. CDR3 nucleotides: TGTGCCAGCAGTCCCCTTACTAGCGGGGGGACAGATACGCAGTATTTT. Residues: CASSPLTSGGTDTQYF.

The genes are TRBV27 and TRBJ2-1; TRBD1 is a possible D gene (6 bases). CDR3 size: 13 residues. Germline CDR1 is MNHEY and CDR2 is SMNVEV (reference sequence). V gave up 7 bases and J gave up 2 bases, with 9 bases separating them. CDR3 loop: CASMRDTYNEQFF. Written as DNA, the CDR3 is TGTGCCAGCATGAGGGACACCTACAATGAGCAGTTCTTC.

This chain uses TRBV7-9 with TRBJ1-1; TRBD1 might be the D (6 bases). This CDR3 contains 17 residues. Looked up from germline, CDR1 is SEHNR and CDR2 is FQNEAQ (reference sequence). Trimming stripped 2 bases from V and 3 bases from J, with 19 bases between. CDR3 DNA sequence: TGTGCCAGCAGCTTACCCACAGGGACCTTTGGGGACACTGAAGCTTTCTTT. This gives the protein CASSLPTGTFGDTEAFF.

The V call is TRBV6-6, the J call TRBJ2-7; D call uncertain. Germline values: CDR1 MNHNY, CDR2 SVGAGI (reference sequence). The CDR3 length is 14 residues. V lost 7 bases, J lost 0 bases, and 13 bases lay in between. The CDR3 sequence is CASTARILSYEQYF. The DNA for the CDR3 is TGTGCCAGCACCGCCAGAATCCTCTCCTACGAGCAGTACTTC.

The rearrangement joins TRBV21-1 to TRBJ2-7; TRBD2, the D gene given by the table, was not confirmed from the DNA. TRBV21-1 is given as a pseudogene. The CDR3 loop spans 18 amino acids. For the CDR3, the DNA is TGTGCCAGCAGCAAAGCCCCCTCGGCTAGCGGCCGCACCTACGAGCAGTACTTC. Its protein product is CASSKAPSASGRTYEQYF.

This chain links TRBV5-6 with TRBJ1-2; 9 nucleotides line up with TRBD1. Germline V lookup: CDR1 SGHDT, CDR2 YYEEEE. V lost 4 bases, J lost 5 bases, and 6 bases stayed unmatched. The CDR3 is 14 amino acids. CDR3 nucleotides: TGTGCCAGCAGCACCGGACAGGGGCCTTATGGCTACACCTTC. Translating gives CASSTGQGPYGYTF.

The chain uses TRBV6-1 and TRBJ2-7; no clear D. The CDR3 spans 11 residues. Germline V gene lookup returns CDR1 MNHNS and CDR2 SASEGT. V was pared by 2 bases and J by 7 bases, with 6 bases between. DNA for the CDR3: TGTGCCAGCAGTGAACCGGGTGAGCAGTACTTC. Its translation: CASSEPGEQYF.

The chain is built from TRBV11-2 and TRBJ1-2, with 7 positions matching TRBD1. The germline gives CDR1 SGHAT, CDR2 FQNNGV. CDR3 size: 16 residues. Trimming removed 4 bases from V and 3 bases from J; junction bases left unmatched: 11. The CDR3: CASSSYETGLDYGYTF. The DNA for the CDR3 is TGTGCCAGCAGCTCCTATGAGACAGGGCTGGACTATGGCTACACCTTC.

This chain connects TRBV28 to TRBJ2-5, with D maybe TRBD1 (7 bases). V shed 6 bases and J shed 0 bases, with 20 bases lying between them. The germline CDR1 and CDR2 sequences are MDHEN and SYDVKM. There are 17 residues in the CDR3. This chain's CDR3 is CASRTLRQGGYQETQYF. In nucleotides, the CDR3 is TGTGCCAGCAGAACCCTCAGACAGGGAGGTTACCAAGAGACCCAGTACTTC.

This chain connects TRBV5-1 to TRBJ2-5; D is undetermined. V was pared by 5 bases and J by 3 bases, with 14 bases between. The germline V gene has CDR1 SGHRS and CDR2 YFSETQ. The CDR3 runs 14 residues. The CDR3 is CASRPPLSEETQYF. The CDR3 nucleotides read TGCGCCAGCAGGCCCCCCCTCAGTGAAGAGACCCAGTACTTC.

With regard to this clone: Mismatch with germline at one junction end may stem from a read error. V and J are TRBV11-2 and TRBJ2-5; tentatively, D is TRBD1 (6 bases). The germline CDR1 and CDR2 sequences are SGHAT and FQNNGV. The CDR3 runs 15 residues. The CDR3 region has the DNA TGTGCCAGTTCGCCGCGGCCGTGGGGACAAGATACCCAGTACTTC. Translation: CASSPRPWGQDTQYF.

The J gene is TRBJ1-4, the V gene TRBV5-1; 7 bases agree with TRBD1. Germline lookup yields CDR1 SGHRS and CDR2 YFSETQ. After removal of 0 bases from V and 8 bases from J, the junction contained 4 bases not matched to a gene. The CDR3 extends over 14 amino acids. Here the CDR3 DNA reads TGCGCCAGCAGCTTGGCAGGGGGGGAGGAAAAACTGTTTTTT. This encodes CASSLAGGEEKLFF.

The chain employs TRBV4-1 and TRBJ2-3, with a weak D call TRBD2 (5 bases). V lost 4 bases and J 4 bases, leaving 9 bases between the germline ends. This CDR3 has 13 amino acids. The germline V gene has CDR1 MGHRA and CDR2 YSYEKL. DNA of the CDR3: TGCGCCAGCAGCCTACTAGTGTCAGATACGCAGTATTTT. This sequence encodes CASSLLVSDTQYF.

This CDR3 reads CASSITGVGSPLHF. The CDR3 nucleotides read TGTGCCAGCAGTATCACAGGGGTTGGTTCACCCCTCCACTTT. This chain joins TRBV28 and TRBJ1-6; 7 nucleotides agree with TRBD1. The CDR3 sequence is 14 residues long. In germline, CDR1 is MDHEN, CDR2 SYDVKM. J was trimmed by 9 bases and V by 5 bases; bases with no gene match: 7.

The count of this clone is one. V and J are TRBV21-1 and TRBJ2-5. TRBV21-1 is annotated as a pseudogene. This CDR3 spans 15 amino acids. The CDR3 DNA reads TGTGCCAGCAGCCCCAGGGCTGAGGGTCAAGAGACCCAGTACTTC. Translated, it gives CASSPRAEGQETQYF.

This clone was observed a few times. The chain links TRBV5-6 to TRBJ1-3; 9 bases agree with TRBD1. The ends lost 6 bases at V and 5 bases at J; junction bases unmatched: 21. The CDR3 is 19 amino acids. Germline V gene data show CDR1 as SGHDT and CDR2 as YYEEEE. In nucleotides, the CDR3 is TGTGCCAGCAACCCCAATTCCGGGACAGGGACCTATCGGCGAAACACCATATATTTT. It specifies CASNPNSGTGTYRRNTIYF.

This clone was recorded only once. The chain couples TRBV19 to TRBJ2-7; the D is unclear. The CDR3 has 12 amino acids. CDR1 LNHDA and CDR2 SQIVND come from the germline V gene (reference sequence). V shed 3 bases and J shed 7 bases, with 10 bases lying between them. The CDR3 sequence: CASSMALGEQYF. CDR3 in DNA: TGTGCCAGTAGTATGGCATTGGGAGAGCAGTACTTC.

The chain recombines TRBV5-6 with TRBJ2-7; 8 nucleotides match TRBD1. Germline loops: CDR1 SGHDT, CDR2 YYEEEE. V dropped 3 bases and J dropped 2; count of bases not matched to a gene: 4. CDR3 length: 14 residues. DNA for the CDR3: TGTGCCAGCAGCTCCGGACAGGGTACCTACGAGCAGTACTTC. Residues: CASSSGQGTYEQYF.

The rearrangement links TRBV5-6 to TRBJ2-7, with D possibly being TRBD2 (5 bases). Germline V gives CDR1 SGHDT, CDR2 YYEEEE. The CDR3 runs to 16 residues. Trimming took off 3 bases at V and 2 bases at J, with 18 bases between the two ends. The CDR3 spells CASSSPRELVPYEQYF. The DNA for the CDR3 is TGTGCCAGCAGCTCTCCCCGCGAACTAGTCCCCTACGAGCAGTACTTC.

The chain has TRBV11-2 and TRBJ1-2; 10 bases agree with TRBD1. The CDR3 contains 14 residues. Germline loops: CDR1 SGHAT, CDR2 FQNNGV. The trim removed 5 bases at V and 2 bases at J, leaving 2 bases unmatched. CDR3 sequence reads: CASSQTGGNYGYTF. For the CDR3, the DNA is TGTGCCAGCAGCCAGACAGGGGGCAACTATGGCTACACCTTC.

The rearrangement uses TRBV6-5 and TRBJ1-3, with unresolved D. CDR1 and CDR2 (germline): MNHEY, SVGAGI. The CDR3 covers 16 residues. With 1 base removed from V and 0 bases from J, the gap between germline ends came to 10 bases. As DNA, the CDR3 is TGTGCCAGCAGTTACTACGGACTCAACTCTGGAAACACCATATATTTT. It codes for CASSYYGLNSGNTIYF.

The DNA for the CDR3 is TGTGCCAGCAGCCTCCATATTGCCGCGGCAGGGATGGATTCACCCCTCCACTTT. Translated, it gives CASSLHIAAAGMDSPLHF. The chain recombines TRBV4-2 with TRBJ1-6; a weak D match, TRBD1 (5 bases). There are 18 residues in the CDR3. CDR1 is LGHNA and CDR2 is YNFKEQ in the germline V gene. Between the trimmed V and J ends, which lost 4 bases and 8 bases, there was a span of 24 bases.

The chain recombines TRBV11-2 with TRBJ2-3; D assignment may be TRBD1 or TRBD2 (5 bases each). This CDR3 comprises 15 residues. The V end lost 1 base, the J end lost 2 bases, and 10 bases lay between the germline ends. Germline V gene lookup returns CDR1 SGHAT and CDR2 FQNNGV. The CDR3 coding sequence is TGTGCCAGCAGCTTAGCAGGGAGAAACACAGATACGCAGTATTTT. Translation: CASSLAGRNTDTQYF.

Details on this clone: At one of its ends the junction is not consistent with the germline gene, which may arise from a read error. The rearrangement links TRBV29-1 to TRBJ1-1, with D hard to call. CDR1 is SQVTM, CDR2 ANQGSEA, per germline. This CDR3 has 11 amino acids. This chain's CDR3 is CSAEVNTEAFF. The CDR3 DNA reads TGCAGCGCTGAAGTGAACACTGAAGCTTTCTTT. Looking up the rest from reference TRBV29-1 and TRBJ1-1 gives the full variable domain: SAVISQKPSRDICQRGTSLTIQCQVDSQVTMMFWYRQQPGQSLTLIATANQGSEATYESGFVIDKFPISRPNLTFSTLTVSNMSPEDSSIYLCSAEVNTEAFFGQGTRLTVV.

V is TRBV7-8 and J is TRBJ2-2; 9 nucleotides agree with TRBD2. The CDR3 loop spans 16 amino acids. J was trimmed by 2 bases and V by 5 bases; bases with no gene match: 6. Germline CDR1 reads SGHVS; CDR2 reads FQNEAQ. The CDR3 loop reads CASSGIAGENTGELFF. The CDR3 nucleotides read TGTGCCAGCAGCGGTATAGCGGGGGAAAACACCGGGGAGCTGTTTTTT.